This T cell receptor beta chain was identified during a study of T-cell memory formation after mild COVID-19. In the study overall: The TCR clusters were mostly specific to one donor. General observations from the study: The main location of contracting CD4+ clones was CM and EM, and that of contracting CD8+ clones was EMRA. Memory cells collected pre-infection included some clones that later responded, suggesting cross-reactive memory joined.

The V end was cut by 3 bases, the J end by 8 bases, with 15 bases between. Germline CDR1 and CDR2: SGHNT and YYREEE (reference sequence). CDR3 size: 14 residues. Each CDR3 protein gets one entry after TCRdb re-called the 5' RACE reads with MiXCR. The sample shows 150,000 to 200,000 distinct CDR3 sequences, roughly 17% of them seen only once. Regarding this clonotype: The antigen is undetermined.

This TCR was recovered from an adult woman who had mild COVID-19 (a few samples of this study predate the infection). Cell type and time point are not known. Sample: PBMCs or a T cell subset sorted from them (not recorded which). The rearrangement uses TRBV5-4 and TRBJ2-1, with TRBD2 as a possible D gene (6 bases). CDR3 bases: TGTGCCAGCAGCTCGGGACTGGGATTGGATGAGCAGTTCTTC. Its protein is CASSSGLGLDEQFF. The full variable domain, its missing parts supplied by reference TRBV5-4 and TRBJ2-1, is ETGVTQSPTHLIKTRGQQVTLRCSSQSGHNTVSWYQQALGQGPQFIFQYYREEENGRGNFPPRFSGLQFPNYSSELNVNALELDDSALYLCASSSGLGLDEQFFGPGTRLTVL.